This T cell receptor (beta chain) was recovered during a study of OX40 agonist ivuxolimab in advanced cancers. Whole-study findings and limits: Nonresponders, in some cases, also had low normalized T-cell clonal expansion. Averaging showed that CD8+ T cells had more expanded clones than CD4+ did.

Data came from immunoSEQ multiplex PCR; TCRdb stores just in-frame clones and leaves some out. The sample has roughly 77,000 clones; over 80% are singletons. The CDR3 runs to 14 residues. V shed 6 bases, J shed 5 bases, and the junction held 8 bases outside the gene matches. The germline CDR1 and CDR2 sequences are MNHEY and SVGAGI. As for this clone: The antigen is undetermined.

The TCR comes from an adult with an advanced solid tumor such as melanoma, head and neck, liver or kidney cancer. The source material was CD4+ or CD8+ T cells sorted from blood, sampled in a trial of the OX40 agonist ivuxolimab. The chain is built from TRBV6-5 and TRBJ1-1, with 8 bases fitting TRBD1. Here the CDR3 reads CASRDGTGRTEAFF. CDR3 DNA sequence: TGTGCCAGCAGAGACGGGACAGGAAGAACTGAAGCTTTCTTT.